Given below is one T cell receptor (beta chain) in context. Its specificity is not known. TRB cDNA libraries were made by UMI-labeled 5' RACE. With the 5' RACE reads reprocessed, TCRdb shows one record per CDR3 protein and no DNA. Here the sample table reports about 62,000 distinct CDR3 sequences. CDR1 and CDR2 from the germline V gene are LNHNV and YYDKDF (reference sequence). This CDR3 has 14 amino acids. This sample is part of a study of CXCR3-negative and CXCR3-positive naive CD8 T cells. Broader study findings: PBMCs showed partially decreased CXCR3 expression after cryopreservation, and most assays used fresh PBMCs.

The authors gated naive CD8+ T cells as CD45RO-CCR7+CD27+CD95-. This sequence was found in a human donor in good health. Some clones in this sample may be carry-over from other donors' samples. The V gene is TRBV15, the J gene TRBJ2-5. The sequenced material came from naive CXCR3- CD8+ T cells from blood. Regarding subset: CD45RO-CCR7+CD27+CD95- naive CD8+ T cells lacking CXCR3 (TNR3-). The CDR3 loop reads CATSRGGLQETQYF.